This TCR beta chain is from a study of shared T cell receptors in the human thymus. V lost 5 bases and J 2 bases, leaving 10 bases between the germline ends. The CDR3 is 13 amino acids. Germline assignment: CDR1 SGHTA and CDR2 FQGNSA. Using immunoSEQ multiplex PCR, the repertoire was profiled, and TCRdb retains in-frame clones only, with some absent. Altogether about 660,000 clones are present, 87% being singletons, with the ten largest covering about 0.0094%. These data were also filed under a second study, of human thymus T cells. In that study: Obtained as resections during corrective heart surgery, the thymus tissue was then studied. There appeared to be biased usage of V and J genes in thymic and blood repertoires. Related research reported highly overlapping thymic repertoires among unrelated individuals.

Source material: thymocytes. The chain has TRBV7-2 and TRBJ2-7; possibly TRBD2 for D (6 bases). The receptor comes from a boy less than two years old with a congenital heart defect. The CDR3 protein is CASSPWTTYEQYF. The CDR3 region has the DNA TGTGCCAGCAGCCCATGGACTACCTACGAGCAGTACTTC.